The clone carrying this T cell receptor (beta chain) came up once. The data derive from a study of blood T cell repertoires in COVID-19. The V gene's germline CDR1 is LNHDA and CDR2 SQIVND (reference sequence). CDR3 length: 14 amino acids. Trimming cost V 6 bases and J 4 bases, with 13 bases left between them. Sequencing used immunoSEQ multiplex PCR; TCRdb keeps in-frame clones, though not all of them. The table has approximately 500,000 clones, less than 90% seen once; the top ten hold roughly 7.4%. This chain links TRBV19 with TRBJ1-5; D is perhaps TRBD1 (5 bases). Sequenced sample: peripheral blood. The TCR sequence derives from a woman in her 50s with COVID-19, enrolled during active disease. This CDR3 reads CASSGTFGNQPQHF. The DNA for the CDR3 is TGTGCCAGTAGCGGGACTTTTGGGAATCAGCCCCAGCATTTT.